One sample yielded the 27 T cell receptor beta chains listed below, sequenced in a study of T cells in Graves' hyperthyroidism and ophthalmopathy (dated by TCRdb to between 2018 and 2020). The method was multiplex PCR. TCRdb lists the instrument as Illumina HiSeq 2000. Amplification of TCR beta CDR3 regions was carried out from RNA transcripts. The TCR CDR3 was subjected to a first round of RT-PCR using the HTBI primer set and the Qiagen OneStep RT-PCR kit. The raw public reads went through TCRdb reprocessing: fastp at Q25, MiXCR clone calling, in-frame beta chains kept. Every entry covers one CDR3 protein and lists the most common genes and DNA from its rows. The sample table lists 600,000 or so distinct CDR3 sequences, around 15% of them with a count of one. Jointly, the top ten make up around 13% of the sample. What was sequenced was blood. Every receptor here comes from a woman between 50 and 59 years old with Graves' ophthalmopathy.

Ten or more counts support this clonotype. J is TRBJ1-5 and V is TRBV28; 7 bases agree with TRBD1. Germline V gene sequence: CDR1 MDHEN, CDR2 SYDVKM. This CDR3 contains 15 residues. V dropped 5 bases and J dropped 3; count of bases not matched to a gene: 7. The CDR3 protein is CASSLSTGDNQPQHF. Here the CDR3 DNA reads TGTGCCAGCAGTCTATCCACAGGGGACAATCAGCCCCAGCATTTT.

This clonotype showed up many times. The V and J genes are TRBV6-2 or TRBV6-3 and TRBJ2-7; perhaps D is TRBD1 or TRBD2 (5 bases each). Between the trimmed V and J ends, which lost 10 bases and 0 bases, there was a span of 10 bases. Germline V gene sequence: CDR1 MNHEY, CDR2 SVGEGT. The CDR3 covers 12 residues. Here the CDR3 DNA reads TGTGCCACCGGGGCGCTCTCCTACGAGCAGTACTTC. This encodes CATGALSYEQYF.

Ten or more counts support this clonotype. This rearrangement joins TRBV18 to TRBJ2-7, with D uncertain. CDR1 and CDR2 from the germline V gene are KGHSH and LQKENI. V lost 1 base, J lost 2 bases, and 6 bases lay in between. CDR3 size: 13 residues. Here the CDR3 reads CASSPRTPYEQYF. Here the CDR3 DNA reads TGTGCCAGCTCACCACGGACCCCCTACGAGCAGTACTTC.

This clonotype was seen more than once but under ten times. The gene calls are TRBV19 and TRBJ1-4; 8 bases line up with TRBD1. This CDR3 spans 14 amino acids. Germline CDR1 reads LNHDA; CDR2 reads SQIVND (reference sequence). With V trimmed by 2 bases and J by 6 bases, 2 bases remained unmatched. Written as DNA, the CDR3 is TGTGCCAGTAGTATATCAGGGGGCTATGAAAAACTGTTTTTT. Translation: CASSISGGYEKLFF.

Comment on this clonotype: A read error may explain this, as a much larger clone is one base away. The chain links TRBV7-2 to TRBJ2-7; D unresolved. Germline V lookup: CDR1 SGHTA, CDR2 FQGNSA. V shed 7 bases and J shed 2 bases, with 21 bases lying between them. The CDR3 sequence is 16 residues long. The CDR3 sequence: CASNLDAETHAYEQYF. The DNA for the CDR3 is TGTGCCAGCAACTTGGACGCGGAAACTCACGCCTACGAGCAGTACTTC. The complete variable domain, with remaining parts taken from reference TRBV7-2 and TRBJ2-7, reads GAGVSQSPSNKVTEKGKDVELRCDPISGHTALYWYRQSLGQGLEFLIYFQGNSAPDKSGLPSDRFSAERTGGSVSTLTIQRTQQEDSAVYLCASNLDAETHAYEQYFGPGTRLTVT.

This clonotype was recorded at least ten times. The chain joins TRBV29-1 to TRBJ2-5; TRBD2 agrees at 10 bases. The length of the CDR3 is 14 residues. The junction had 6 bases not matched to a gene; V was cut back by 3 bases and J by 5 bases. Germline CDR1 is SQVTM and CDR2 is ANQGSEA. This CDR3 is CSVERLAGRETQYF. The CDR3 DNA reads TGCAGCGTTGAGAGACTAGCGGGTAGGGAGACCCAGTACTTC.

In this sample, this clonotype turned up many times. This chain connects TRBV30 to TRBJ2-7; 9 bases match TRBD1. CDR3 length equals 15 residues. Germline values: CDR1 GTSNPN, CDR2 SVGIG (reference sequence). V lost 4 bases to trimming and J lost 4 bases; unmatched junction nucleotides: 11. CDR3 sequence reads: CAWIPAGTGLYEQYF. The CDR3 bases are TGTGCCTGGATCCCCGCCGGGACAGGGTTGTACGAGCAGTACTTC.

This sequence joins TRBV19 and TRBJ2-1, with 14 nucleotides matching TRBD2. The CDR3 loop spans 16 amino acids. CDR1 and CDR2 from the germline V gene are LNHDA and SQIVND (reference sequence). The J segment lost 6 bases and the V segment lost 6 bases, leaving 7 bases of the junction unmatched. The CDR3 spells CASRITGTSGSNEQFF. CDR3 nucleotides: TGTGCCAGTAGGATTACCGGGACTAGCGGGAGCAATGAGCAGTTCTTC.

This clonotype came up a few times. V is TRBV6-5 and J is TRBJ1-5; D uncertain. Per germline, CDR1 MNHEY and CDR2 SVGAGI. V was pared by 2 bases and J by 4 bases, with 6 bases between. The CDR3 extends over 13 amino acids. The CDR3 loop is CASSYNFNQPQHF. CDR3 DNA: TGTGCCAGCAGTTACAACTTTAATCAGCCCCAGCATTTT.

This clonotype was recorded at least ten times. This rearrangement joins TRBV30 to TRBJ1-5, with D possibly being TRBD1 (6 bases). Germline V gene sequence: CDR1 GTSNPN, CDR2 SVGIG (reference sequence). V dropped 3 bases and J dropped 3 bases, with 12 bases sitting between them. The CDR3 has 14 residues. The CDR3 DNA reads TGTGCCTGGAGGGGCAGGGGATTCAATCAGCCCCAGCATTTT. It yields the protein CAWRGRGFNQPQHF.

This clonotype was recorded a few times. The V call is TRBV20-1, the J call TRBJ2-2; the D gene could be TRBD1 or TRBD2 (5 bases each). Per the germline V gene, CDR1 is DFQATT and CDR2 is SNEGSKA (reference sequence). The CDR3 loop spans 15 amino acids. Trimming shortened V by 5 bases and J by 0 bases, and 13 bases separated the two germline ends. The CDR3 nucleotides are TGCAGTGCTTCCGGGGCTGAAACGAACACCGGGGAGCTGTTTTTT. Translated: CSASGAETNTGELFF.

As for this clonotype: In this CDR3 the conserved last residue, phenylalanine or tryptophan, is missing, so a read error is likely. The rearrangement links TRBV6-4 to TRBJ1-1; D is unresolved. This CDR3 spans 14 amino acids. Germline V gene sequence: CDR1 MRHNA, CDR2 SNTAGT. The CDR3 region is CASSYSELNTEAFL. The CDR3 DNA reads TGTGCCAGCAGTTACTCCGAACTGAACACTGAAGCTTTCCTT.

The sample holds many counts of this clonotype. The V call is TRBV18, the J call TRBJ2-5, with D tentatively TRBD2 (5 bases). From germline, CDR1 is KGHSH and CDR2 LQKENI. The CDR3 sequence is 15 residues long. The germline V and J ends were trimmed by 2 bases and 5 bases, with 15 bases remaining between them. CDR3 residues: CASSPEVGVGETQYF. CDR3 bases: TGTGCCAGCTCACCAGAGGTGGGAGTGGGCGAGACCCAGTACTTC.

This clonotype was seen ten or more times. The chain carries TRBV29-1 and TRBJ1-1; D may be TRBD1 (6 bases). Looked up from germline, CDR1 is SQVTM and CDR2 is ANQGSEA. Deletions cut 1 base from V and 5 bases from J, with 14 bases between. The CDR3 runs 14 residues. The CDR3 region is CSVEGYRVRTEAFF. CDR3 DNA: TGCAGCGTTGAAGGATACAGGGTGAGGACTGAAGCTTTCTTT. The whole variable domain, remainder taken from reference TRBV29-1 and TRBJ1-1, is SAVISQKPSRDICQRGTSLTIQCQVDSQVTMMFWYRQQPGQSLTLIATANQGSEATYESGFVIDKFPISRPNLTFSTLTVSNMSPEDSSIYLCSVEGYRVRTEAFFGQGTRLTVV.

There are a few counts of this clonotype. DNA for the CDR3: TGTGCCAACAAAAGGGACTGGGACACTGAAGCTTTCTTT. Amino acid sequence: CANKRDWDTEAFF. This chain connects TRBV7-3 to TRBJ1-1, with D possibly TRBD1 on 5 matching bases. Germline CDR1 and CDR2: SGHTA and FQGTGA. V shed 10 bases and J shed 3 bases, with 15 bases lying between them. The CDR3 has 13 amino acids.

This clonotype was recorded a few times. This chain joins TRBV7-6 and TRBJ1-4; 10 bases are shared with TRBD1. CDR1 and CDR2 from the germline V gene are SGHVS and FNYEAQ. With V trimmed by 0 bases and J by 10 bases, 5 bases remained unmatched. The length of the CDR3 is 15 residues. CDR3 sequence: CASSLAGTGARKLFF. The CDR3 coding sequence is TGTGCCAGCAGCTTAGCCGGGACAGGGGCTCGAAAACTGTTTTTT. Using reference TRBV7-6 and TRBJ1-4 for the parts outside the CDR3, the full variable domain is GAGVSQSPRYKVTKRGQDVALRCDPISGHVSLYWYRQALGQGPEFLTYFNYEAQQDKSGLPNDRFSAERPEGSISTLTIQRTEQRDSAMYRCASSLAGTGARKLFFGSGTQLSVL.

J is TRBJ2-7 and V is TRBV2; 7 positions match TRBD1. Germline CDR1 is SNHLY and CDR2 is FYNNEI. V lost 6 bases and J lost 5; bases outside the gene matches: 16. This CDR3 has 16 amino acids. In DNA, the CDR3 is TGTGCCAGCAGCTTAGGCCGGGGACAGAGGCTGAACGAGCAGTACTTC. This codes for CASSLGRGQRLNEQYF. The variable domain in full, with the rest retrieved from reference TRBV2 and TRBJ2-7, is EPEVTQTPSHQVTQMGQEVILRCVPISNHLYFYWYRQILGQKVEFLVSFYNNEISEKSEIFDDQFSVERPDGSNFTLKIRSTKLEDSAMYFCASSLGRGQRLNEQYFGPGTRLTVT.

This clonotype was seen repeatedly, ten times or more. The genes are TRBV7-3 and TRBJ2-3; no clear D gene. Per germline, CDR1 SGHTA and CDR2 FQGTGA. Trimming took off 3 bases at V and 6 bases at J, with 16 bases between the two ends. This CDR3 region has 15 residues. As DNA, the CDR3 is TGTGCCAGCAGCTTTGGCCCATCCCAGGCCGATACGCAGTATTTT. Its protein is CASSFGPSQADTQYF.

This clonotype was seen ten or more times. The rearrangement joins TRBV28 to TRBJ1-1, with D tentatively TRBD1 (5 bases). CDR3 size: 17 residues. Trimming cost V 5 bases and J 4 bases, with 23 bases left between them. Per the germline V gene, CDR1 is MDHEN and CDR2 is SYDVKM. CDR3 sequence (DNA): TGTGCCAGCAGTCCATTAAGCTGGGCAGGGCGTTTCACTGAAGCTTTCTTT. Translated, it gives CASSPLSWAGRFTEAFF.

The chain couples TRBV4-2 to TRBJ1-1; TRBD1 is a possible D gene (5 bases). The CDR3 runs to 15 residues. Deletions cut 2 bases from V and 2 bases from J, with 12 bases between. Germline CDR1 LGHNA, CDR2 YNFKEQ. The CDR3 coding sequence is TGTGCCAGCAGCCAAAGCTCAGGGCCTAACACTGAAGCTTTCTTT. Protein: CASSQSSGPNTEAFF.

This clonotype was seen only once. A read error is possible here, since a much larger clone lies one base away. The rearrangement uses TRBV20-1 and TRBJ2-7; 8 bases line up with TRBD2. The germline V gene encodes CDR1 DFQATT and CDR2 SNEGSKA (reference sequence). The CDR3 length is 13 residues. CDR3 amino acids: CSAKSGTSYEQHF. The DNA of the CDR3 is TGCAGTGCTAAGTCCGGGACTAGTTACGAGCAGCACTTC.

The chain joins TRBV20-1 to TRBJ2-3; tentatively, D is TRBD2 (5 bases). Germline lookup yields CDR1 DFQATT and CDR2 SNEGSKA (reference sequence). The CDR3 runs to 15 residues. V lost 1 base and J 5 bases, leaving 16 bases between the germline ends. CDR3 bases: TGCAGTGCTAGAGTCCCGGGGTACACCGGAGATACGCAGTATTTT. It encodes CSARVPGYTGDTQYF.

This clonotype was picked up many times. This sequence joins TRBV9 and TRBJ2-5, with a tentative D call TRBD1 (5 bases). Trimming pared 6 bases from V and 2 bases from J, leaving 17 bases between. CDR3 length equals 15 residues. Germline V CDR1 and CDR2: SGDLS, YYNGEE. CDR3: CASTAYTGPQETQYF. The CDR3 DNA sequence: TGTGCCAGCACCGCTTATACAGGACCTCAAGAGACCCAGTACTTC. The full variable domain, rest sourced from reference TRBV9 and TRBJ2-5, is DSGVTQTPKHLITATGQRVTLRCSPRSGDLSVYWYQQSLDQGLQFLIQYYNGEERAKGNILERFSAQQFPDLHSELNLSSLELGDSALYFCASTAYTGPQETQYFGPGTRLLVL.

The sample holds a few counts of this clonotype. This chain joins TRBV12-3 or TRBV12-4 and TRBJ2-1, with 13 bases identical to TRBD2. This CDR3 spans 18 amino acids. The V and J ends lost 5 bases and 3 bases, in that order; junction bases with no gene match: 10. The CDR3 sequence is CASSPTLGTSGIYNEQFF. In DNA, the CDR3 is TGTGCCAGCAGTCCCACCCTCGGGACTAGCGGGATCTACAATGAGCAGTTCTTC.

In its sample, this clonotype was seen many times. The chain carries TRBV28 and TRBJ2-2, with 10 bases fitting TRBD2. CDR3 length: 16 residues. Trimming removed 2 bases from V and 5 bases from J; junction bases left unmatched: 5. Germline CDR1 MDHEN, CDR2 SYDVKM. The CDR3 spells CASSLPLAGSTGELFF. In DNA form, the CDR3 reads TGTGCCAGCAGTTTACCACTAGCGGGGTCGACCGGGGAGCTGTTTTTT.

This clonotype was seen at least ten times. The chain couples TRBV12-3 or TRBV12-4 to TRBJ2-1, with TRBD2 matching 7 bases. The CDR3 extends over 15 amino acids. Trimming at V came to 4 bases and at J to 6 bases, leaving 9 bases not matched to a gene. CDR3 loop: CASSSSGLVGNEQFF. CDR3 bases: TGTGCCAGCAGTTCGTCCGGACTAGTTGGCAATGAGCAGTTCTTC.

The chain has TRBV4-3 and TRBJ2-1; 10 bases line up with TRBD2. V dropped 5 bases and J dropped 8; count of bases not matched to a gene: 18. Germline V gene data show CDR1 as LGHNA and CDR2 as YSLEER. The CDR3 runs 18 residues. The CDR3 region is CASSSKPSLAGYIDEQFF. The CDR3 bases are TGCGCCAGCAGCTCAAAACCCTCACTAGCGGGATATATCGATGAGCAGTTCTTC.